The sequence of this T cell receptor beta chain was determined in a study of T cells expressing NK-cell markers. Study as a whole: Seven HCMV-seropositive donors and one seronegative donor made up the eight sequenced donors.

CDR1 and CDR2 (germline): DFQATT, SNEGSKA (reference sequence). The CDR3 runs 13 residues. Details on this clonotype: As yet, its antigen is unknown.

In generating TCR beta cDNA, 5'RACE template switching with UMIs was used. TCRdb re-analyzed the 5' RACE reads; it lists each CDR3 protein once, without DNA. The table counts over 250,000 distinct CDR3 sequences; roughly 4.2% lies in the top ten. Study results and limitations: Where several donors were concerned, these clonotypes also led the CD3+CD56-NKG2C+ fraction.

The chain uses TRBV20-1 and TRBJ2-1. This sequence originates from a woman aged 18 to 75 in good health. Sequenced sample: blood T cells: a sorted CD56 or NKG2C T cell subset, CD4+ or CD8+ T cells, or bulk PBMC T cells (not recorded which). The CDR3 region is CSARNLGYNEQFF.